Given below is one TCR beta chain in context. These data originate in a study of T cell changes during pregnancy in multiple sclerosis. Here immunoSEQ multiplex PCR was the method, and the copy in TCRdb shows in-frame clones only, minus some. This table has roughly 100,000 clones, about 91% appearing once. The trim removed 10 bases at V and 5 bases at J, leaving 13 bases unmatched. Per germline, CDR1 ENHRY and CDR2 SYGVKD. The CDR3 loop spans 16 amino acids. V and J are TRBV10-3 and TRBJ2-1; 11 nucleotides align to TRBD1. Source: peripheral blood, taken after pregnancy. This sequence originates from a female donor with multiple sclerosis, enrolled in a pregnancy study. The CDR3, as DNA: TGTGCCACCAAATCCAGACCGGGACAGGGGGACAATGAGCAGTTCTTC. Its translation: CATKSRPGQGDNEQFF.